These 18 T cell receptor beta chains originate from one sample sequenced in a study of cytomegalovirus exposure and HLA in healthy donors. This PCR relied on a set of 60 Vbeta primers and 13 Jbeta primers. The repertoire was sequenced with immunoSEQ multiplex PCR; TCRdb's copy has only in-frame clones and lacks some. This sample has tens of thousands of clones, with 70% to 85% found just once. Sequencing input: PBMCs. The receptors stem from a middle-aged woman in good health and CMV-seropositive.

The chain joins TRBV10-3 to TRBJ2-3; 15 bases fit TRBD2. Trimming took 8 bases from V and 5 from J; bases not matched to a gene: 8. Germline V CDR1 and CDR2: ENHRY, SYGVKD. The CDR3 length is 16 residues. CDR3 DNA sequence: TGTGCCATCGGGACTAGCGGGGGGCGTGCAATAGATACGCAGTATTTT. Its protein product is CAIGTSGGRAIDTQYF.

CDR3 in amino acids: CASSVRGLAGPDTQYF. DNA for the CDR3: TGTGCCAGCAGCGTCCGGGGACTAGCCGGACCAGATACGCAGTATTTT. The gene calls are TRBV2 and TRBJ2-3; 9 bases line up with TRBD2. This CDR3 region has 16 residues. Germline CDR1 reads SNHLY; CDR2 reads FYNNEI. V shed 6 bases and J 4 bases; nucleotides not matched to a gene: 11.

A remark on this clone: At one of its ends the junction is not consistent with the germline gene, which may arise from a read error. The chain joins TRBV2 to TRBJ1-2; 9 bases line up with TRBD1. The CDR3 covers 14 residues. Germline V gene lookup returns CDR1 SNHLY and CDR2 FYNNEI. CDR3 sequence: CASSAGGTGPWGIF. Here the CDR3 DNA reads TGTGCCAGCAGTGCCGGAGGGACAGGGCCCTGGGGGATCTTC.

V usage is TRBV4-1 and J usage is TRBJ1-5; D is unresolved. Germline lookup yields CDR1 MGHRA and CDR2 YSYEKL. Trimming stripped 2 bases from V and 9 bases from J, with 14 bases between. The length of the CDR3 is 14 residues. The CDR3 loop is CASSQKDGDRPQHF. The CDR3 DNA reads TGCGCCAGCAGCCAAAAAGACGGGGATCGGCCCCAGCATTTT.

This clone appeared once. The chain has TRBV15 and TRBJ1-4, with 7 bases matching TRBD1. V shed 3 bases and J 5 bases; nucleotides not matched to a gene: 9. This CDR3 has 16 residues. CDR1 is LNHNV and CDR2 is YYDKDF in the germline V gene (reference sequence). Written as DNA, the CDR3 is TGTGCCACCAGCAGGAGGGGGTTGACAGGGAATGAAAAACTGTTTTTT. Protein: CATSRRGLTGNEKLFF.

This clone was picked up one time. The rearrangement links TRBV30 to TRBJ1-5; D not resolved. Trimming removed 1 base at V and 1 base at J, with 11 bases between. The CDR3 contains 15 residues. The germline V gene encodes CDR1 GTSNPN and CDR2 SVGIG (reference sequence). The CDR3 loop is CAWSGPGTSNQPQHF. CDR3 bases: TGTGCCTGGAGTGGCCCAGGTACGAGCAATCAGCCCCAGCATTTT.

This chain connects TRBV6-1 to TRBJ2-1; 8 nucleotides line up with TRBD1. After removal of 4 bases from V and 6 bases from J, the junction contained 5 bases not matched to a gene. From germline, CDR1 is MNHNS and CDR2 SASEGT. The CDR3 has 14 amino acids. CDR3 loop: CASSVQGAGNEQFF. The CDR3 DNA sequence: TGTGCCAGCAGTGTGCAGGGGGCAGGCAATGAGCAGTTCTTC.

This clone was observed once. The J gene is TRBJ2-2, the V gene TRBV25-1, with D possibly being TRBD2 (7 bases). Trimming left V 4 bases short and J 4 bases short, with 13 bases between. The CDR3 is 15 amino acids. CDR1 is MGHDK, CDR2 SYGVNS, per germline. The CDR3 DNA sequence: TGTGCCAGCAGTGTGGGGGGGGCCAGCACCGGGGAGCTGTTTTTT. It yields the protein CASSVGGASTGELFF.

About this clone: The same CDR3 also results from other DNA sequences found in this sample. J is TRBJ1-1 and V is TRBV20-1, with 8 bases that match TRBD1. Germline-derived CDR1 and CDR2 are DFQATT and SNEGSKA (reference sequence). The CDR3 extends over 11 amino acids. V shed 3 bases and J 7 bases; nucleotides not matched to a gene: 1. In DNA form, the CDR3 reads TGCAGTGCTAGGGGGACAGGTGAAGCTTTCTTT. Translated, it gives CSARGTGEAFF.

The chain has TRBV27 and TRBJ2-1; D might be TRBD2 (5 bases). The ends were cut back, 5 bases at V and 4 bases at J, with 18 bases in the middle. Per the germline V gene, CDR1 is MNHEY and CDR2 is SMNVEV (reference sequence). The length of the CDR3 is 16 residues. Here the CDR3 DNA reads TGTGCCAGCAGTCAAAAGGGATTCGGGGAATACAATGAGCAGTTCTTC. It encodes CASSQKGFGEYNEQFF.

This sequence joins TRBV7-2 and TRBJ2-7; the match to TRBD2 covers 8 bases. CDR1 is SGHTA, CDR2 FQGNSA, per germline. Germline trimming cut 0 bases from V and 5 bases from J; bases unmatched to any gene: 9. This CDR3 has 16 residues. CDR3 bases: TGTGCCAGCAGCTTAGCAGGGCGGGGGGCGGTGCACGAGCAGTACTTC. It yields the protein CASSLAGRGAVHEQYF. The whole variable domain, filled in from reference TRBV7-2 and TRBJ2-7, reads GAGVSQSPSNKVTEKGKDVELRCDPISGHTALYWYRQSLGQGLEFLIYFQGNSAPDKSGLPSDRFSAERTGGSVSTLTIQRTQQEDSAVYLCASSLAGRGAVHEQYFGPGTRLTVT.

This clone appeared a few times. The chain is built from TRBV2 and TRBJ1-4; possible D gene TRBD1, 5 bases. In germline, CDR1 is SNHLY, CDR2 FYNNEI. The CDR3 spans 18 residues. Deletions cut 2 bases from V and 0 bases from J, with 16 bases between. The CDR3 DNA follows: TGTGCCAGCAGTGAAAGGGGATTCCGACGGGCAACTAATGAAAAACTGTTTTTT. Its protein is CASSERGFRRATNEKLFF. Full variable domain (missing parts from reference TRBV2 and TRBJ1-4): EPEVTQTPSHQVTQMGQEVILRCVPISNHLYFYWYRQILGQKVEFLVSFYNNEISEKSEIFDDQFSVERPDGSNFTLKIRSTKLEDSAMYFCASSERGFRRATNEKLFFGSGTQLSVL.

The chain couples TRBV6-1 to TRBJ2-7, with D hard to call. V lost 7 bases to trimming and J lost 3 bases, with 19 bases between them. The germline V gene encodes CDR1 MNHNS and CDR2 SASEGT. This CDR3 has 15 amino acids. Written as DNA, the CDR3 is TGTGCCAGCACCCCGTCCAGTATAACCATCTACGAGCAGTACTTC. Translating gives CASTPSSITIYEQYF.

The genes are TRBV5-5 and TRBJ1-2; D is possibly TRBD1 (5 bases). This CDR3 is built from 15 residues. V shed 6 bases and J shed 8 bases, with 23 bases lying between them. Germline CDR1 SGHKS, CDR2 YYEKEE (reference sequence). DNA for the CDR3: TGTGCCAGCACCCAGACCGGGACTCCTAAGGACGGCTACACCTTC. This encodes CASTQTGTPKDGYTF.

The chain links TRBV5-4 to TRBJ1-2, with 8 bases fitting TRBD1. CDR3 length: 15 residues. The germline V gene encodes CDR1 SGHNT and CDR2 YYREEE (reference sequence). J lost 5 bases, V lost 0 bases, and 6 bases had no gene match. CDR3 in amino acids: CASSLGTGTNYGYTF. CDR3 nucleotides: TGTGCCAGCAGCTTGGGGACAGGGACCAATTATGGCTACACCTTC. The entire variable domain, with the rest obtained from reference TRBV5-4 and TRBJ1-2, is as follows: ETGVTQSPTHLIKTRGQQVTLRCSSQSGHNTVSWYQQALGQGPQFIFQYYREEENGRGNFPPRFSGLQFPNYSSELNVNALELDDSALYLCASSLGTGTNYGYTFGSGTRLTVV.

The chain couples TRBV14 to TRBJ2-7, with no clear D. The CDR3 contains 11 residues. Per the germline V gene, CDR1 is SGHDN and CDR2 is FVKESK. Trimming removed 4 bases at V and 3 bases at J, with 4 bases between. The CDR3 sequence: CASSLSYEQYF. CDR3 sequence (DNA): TGTGCCAGCAGCCTGAGCTACGAGCAGTACTTC.

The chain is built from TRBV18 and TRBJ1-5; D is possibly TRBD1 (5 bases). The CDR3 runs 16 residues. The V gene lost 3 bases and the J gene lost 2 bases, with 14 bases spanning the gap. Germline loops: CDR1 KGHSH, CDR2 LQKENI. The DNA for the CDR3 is TGTGCCAGCTCACCGGGGCCGGGTAGAGGCAATCAGCCCCAGCATTTT. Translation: CASSPGPGRGNQPQHF.

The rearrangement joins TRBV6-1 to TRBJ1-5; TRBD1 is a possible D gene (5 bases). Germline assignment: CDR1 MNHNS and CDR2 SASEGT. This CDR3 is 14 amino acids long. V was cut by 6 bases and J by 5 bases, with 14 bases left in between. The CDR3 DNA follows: TGTGCCAGCAGACCCGATTGGGGGGATCAGCCCCAGCATTTT. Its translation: CASRPDWGDQPQHF.